This entry lists 32 T cell receptor beta chains sequenced from one sample in a study of identical twins' blood T cells. TCRdb passed the 5' RACE reads through MiXCR, listing each CDR3 protein once. The sample consists of 350,000 to 450,000 distinct CDR3 sequences, 25% to 35% of them appearing once. Sequenced material: PBMCs. The receptors shown here come from a woman aged 18 to 50 in good health.

This clonotype was seen a handful of times. The chain uses TRBV27 and TRBJ1-5; D remains ambiguous. Germline-derived CDR1 and CDR2 are MNHEY and SMNVEV (reference sequence). The length of the CDR3 is 13 residues. V lost 5 bases, J lost 4 bases, and 9 bases lay in between. The DNA for the CDR3 is TGTGCCAGCAGTAAGGCGGGGAATCAGCCCCAGCATTTT. It codes for CASSKAGNQPQHF.

In this sample, this clonotype turned up once. A much larger clone is a single base away; this may be a read error. The rearrangement links TRBV29-1 to TRBJ2-2; D perhaps matches TRBD1 (6 bases). CDR1 and CDR2 (germline): SQVTM, ANQGSEA. CDR3 length: 11 residues. CDR3: CSVKGGRELSF. The CDR3 DNA follows: TGCAGCGTCAAAGGGGGAAGGGAGCTGTCTTTT.

The chain recombines TRBV5-8 with TRBJ2-1; 10 bases are a match to TRBD2. V was clipped by 3 bases and J by 8 bases; unmatched bases: 17. Germline V gives CDR1 SGHTS, CDR2 YDEGEE. CDR3 size: 18 residues. CDR3 in DNA: TGTGCCAGCAGCTGGGGAGTTCTAGCGGGGGCAGCCTGGGATGAGCAGTTCTTC. Its translation: CASSWGVLAGAAWDEQFF. Combining the CDR3 with reference TRBV5-8 and TRBJ2-1 gives the whole variable domain EAGVTQSPTHLIKTRGQQATLRCSPISGHTSVYWYQQALGLGLQFLLWYDEGEERNRGNFPPRFSGRQFPNYSSELNVNALELEDSALYLCASSWGVLAGAAWDEQFFGPGTRLTVL.

The J gene is TRBJ1-1, the V gene TRBV7-2; no reliable D call. V was clipped by 1 base and J by 7 bases, with 10 bases between them. In germline, CDR1 is SGHTA, CDR2 FQGNSA. CDR3 size: 13 residues. DNA of the CDR3: TGTGCCAGCAGCTTAGGGGCCACGAGTGAAGCTTTCTTT. This gives the protein CASSLGATSEAFF.

The chain combines TRBV9 with TRBJ1-5, with 11 bases matching TRBD1. J lost 8 bases, V lost 4 bases, and 5 bases had no gene match. Germline CDR1 SGDLS, CDR2 YYNGEE. The CDR3 contains 14 residues. CDR3 sequence: CASSRDRGTEPQHF. CDR3 nucleotide sequence: TGTGCCAGCAGCAGGGACAGGGGGACCGAGCCCCAGCATTTT.

Remarks on this clonotype: A read error may be the cause here, since a much bigger clone is one base away. This likely comes from a read error, as the CDR3 has no conserved phenylalanine or tryptophan at its end. The V gene is TRBV6-5, the J gene TRBJ2-5; D ambiguous. The CDR3 contains 14 residues. V shed 0 bases and J shed 7 bases, with 12 bases lying between them. Germline CDR1 is MNHEY and CDR2 is SVGAGI. CDR3 loop: CASSYSQSHLTQYL. In DNA form, the CDR3 reads TGTGCCAGCAGTTACTCTCAGTCCCACCTGACCCAGTACCTC.

Only a few counts were recorded for this clonotype. The V gene is TRBV11-1, the J gene TRBJ2-1, with TRBD2 as a possible D gene (7 bases). With 4 bases removed from V and 2 bases from J, the gap between germline ends came to 15 bases. This CDR3 contains 16 residues. Germline V gene lookup returns CDR1 SGHAT and CDR2 FQDESV (reference sequence). CDR3 nucleotides: TGTGCCAGCAGCTCCGGCGCGGGGGCGACCTACAATGAGCAGTTCTTC. This translates into CASSSGAGATYNEQFF. The complete variable domain, with remaining parts taken from reference TRBV11-1 and TRBJ2-1, reads EAEVAQSPRYKITEKSQAVAFWCDPISGHATLYWYRQILGQGPELLVQFQDESVVDDSQLPKDRFSAERLKGVDSTLKIQPAELGDSAMYLCASSSGAGATYNEQFFGPGTRLTVL.

This clonotype was seen only a few times. The chain has TRBV19 and TRBJ2-3; 7 nucleotides agree with TRBD1. This CDR3 contains 15 residues. Trimming at V came to 10 bases and at J to 0 bases, leaving 10 bases not matched to a gene. Germline CDR1 and CDR2: LNHDA and SQIVND (reference sequence). The CDR3 loop is CATKLTGFSTDTQYF. CDR3 coding DNA: TGTGCCACTAAACTGACAGGGTTTAGCACAGATACGCAGTATTTT.

This clonotype turned up a few times. The chain is built from TRBV12-5 and TRBJ2-1, with D perhaps matching TRBD1 (5 bases). Trimming left V 6 bases short and J 5 bases short, with 14 bases between. The length of the CDR3 is 14 residues. Germline CDR1 reads LGHNT; CDR2 reads FRNRAP. The CDR3 reads CASGPGQNHNEQFF. In nucleotides, the CDR3 is TGTGCTAGTGGCCCAGGACAAAACCACAATGAGCAGTTCTTC.

The chain combines TRBV20-1 with TRBJ2-7, with 8 bases matching TRBD2. Trimming cost V 5 bases and J 2 bases; bases outside gene matches: 11. Per the germline V gene, CDR1 is DFQATT and CDR2 is SNEGSKA (reference sequence). This CDR3 spans 15 amino acids. CDR3 DNA: TGCAGTGCTGGAAGTGTTACTAGCGGCACCTACGAGCAGTACTTC. The encoded protein is CSAGSVTSGTYEQYF.

This clonotype was seen a handful of times. This rearrangement joins TRBV24-1 to TRBJ2-3, with 8 bases aligning to TRBD2. V lost 5 bases, J lost 3 bases, and 6 bases stayed unmatched. The CDR3 totals 15 residues. Germline CDR1 and CDR2: KGHDR and SFDVKD. The DNA for the CDR3 is TGTGCCACCAGTGTAGGAGTAGCGGGGACAGATACGCAGTATTTT. As protein: CATSVGVAGTDTQYF.

In this sample, this clonotype turned up a few times. The chain joins TRBV6-5 to TRBJ2-2, with 15 positions matching TRBD2. The germline CDR1 and CDR2 sequences are MNHEY and SVGAGI. The junction had 3 bases not matched to a gene; V was cut back by 4 bases and J by 6 bases. The CDR3 sequence is 16 residues long. CDR3 bases: TGTGCCAGCAGTTGGGGACTAGCGGGAGGTCCCGGGGAGCTGTTTTTT. Protein product: CASSWGLAGGPGELFF.

There are many counts of this clonotype. The chain recombines TRBV27 with TRBJ1-1, with no clear D. The V gene's germline CDR1 is MNHEY and CDR2 SMNVEV (reference sequence). The CDR3 contains 15 residues. With 2 bases removed from V and 8 bases from J, the gap between germline ends came to 18 bases. CDR3 amino acids: CASSLIGPTRGEAFF. The CDR3 DNA is TGTGCCAGCAGTTTAATCGGGCCAACTAGAGGGGAAGCTTTCTTT.

This rearrangement joins TRBV28 to TRBJ2-2, with TRBD2 matching over 9 bases. Germline CDR1 is MDHEN and CDR2 is SYDVKM. This CDR3 is built from 15 residues. Losses at the gene ends were 6 bases for V and 9 bases for J; bases not matched to a gene: 11. CDR3 residues: CASSLSGSISWELFF. CDR3 bases: TGTGCCAGCAGCCTTAGCGGGAGTATTTCCTGGGAGCTGTTTTTT.

This clonotype was counted at least ten times. The CDR3 loop reads CSVAADPGTYGYTF. Written as DNA, the CDR3 is TGCAGCGTTGCGGCTGACCCAGGGACCTATGGCTACACCTTC. The chain carries TRBV29-1 and TRBJ1-2, with D tentatively TRBD1 (5 bases). Trimming pared 4 bases from V and 4 bases from J, leaving 16 bases between. The CDR3 spans 14 residues. CDR1 SQVTM and CDR2 ANQGSEA come from the germline V gene.

This clonotype was seen a few times. The chain recombines TRBV11-2 with TRBJ2-3; 13 positions agree with TRBD2. The CDR3 covers 16 residues. In germline, CDR1 is SGHAT, CDR2 FQNNGV. The V gene end was trimmed by 5 bases and the J gene end by 6 bases; junction bases not matched to a gene: 8. The CDR3 DNA reads TGTGCCAGCAGCACCTGGACTAGCGGGAGTGTGGATACGCAGTATTTT. It yields the protein CASSTWTSGSVDTQYF.

A remark on this clonotype: At one of its ends the junction is not consistent with the germline gene, which may arise from a read error. V gene TRBV29-1 combines with J gene TRBJ1-2, with unresolved D. This CDR3 region has 11 residues. Germline CDR1 reads SQVTM; CDR2 reads ANQGSEA. The CDR3 protein is CIVRSNYGYTF. CDR3 DNA: TGCATCGTTAGATCTAACTATGGCTACACCTTC.

The chain joins TRBV10-1 to TRBJ2-2, with 7 bases matching TRBD2. With V trimmed by 6 bases and J by 3 bases, 7 bases remained unmatched. The CDR3 runs to 15 residues. In germline, CDR1 is WNHNN, CDR2 SYGVQD (reference sequence). The CDR3 loop is CASSRGLRDTGELFF. CDR3 bases: TGCGCCAGCAGCCGGGGACTACGGGACACCGGGGAGCTGTTTTTT.

The chain is built from TRBV19 and TRBJ1-2, with D unclear. CDR1 is LNHDA, CDR2 SQIVND, per germline (reference sequence). Trimming shortened V by 0 bases and J by 8 bases, and 10 bases separated the two germline ends. The CDR3 consists of 13 residues. The CDR3 region is CASSIDPGYGYTF. CDR3 sequence (DNA): TGTGCCAGTAGTATAGATCCCGGGTACGGCTACACCTTC.

This clonotype was seen only a few times. J is TRBJ1-4 and V is TRBV12-5; possibly TRBD1 for D (5 bases). The CDR3 spans 12 residues. V lost 4 bases and J 6 bases, leaving 6 bases between the germline ends. Germline CDR1 and CDR2: LGHNT and FRNRAP. The CDR3 region is CASGSGHEKLFF. The CDR3 nucleotides are TGTGCTAGTGGTTCGGGGCATGAAAAACTGTTTTTT.

This clonotype was seen more than once but under ten times. The chain carries TRBV13 and TRBJ1-3, with D unclear. Per the germline V gene, CDR1 is PRHDT and CDR2 is FYEKMQ (reference sequence). The V end lost 11 bases, the J end lost 6 bases, and 14 bases lay between the germline ends. The CDR3 has 12 residues. The CDR3, as DNA: TGTGCCCTTGTCGGGATCGAAAACACCATATATTTT. This gives the protein CALVGIENTIYF.

This clonotype was observed a handful of times. The chain recombines TRBV11-3 with TRBJ1-1; D is unresolved. The CDR3 runs 15 residues. The germline CDR1 and CDR2 sequences are SGHNT and YENEEA. Trimming cost V 6 bases and J 0 bases, with 14 bases left between them. CDR3 coding DNA: TGTGCCAGCAGGTCACCGGGATCATTGAACACTGAAGCTTTCTTT. Translated: CASRSPGSLNTEAFF.

The chain joins TRBV27 to TRBJ2-2; maybe TRBD2 (6 bases). CDR3 length: 14 amino acids. From germline, CDR1 is MNHEY and CDR2 SMNVEV (reference sequence). V lost 5 bases to trimming and J lost 2 bases, with 9 bases between them. The CDR3 spells CASSNSGNTGELFF. The CDR3 DNA follows: TGTGCCAGCAGTAATAGCGGAAACACCGGGGAGCTGTTTTTT.

A few counts support this clonotype. V and J are TRBV7-2 and TRBJ2-7; D remains ambiguous. Germline-derived CDR1 and CDR2 are SGHTA and FQGNSA. CDR3 size: 14 residues. V was cut by 8 bases and J by 0 bases, with 14 bases left in between. CDR3 in DNA: TGTGCCAGCCAATGGGCTATCAGCTCCTACGAGCAGTACTTC. This translates into CASQWAISSYEQYF.

This clonotype was seen more than once but under ten times. The gene calls are TRBV29-1 and TRBJ1-5, with D uncertain. CDR3 length: 14 amino acids. Germline-derived CDR1 and CDR2 are SQVTM and ANQGSEA. Trimming removed 7 bases from V and 2 bases from J, with 15 bases in between. CDR3 residues: CSAASGSGNQPQHF. In DNA form, the CDR3 reads TGCAGCGCCGCGTCGGGGTCGGGCAATCAGCCCCAGCATTTT.

This clonotype was seen more than once but under ten times. The chain recombines TRBV2 with TRBJ1-5; perhaps TRBD1 as D (5 bases). This CDR3 has 14 amino acids. Looked up from germline, CDR1 is SNHLY and CDR2 is FYNNEI. V lost 2 bases and J 6 bases, leaving 11 bases between the germline ends. This chain's CDR3 is CASSELGAGQPQHF. CDR3 nucleotide sequence: TGTGCCAGCAGTGAATTAGGGGCGGGTCAGCCCCAGCATTTT.

This clonotype appeared a few times. This rearrangement joins TRBV20-1 to TRBJ1-2, with TRBD1 matching over 10 bases. The trim removed 1 base at V and 6 bases at J, leaving 8 bases unmatched. In germline, CDR1 is DFQATT, CDR2 SNEGSKA (reference sequence). The CDR3 runs 15 residues. The CDR3 DNA is TGCAGTGCTAGAGGGAGACAGGGGGCAAGGCATGGCTACACCTTC. Amino acid sequence: CSARGRQGARHGYTF.

As concerns this clonotype: At one boundary the junction diverges from the germline segment, which might be a read error. The CDR3 loop is CAIRKTSGPNTGEPFF. As DNA, the CDR3 is TGTGCCATCCGGAAGACTAGTGGGCCGAACACCGGGGAGCCGTTTTTT. The chain links TRBV6-5 to TRBJ2-2; possible D gene TRBD2, 6 bases. This CDR3 comprises 16 residues. The germline V gene has CDR1 MNHEY and CDR2 SVGAGI.

The J gene is TRBJ1-6, the V gene TRBV9; D not resolved. Germline V gene lookup returns CDR1 SGDLS and CDR2 YYNGEE. The CDR3 consists of 15 residues. Trimming cost V 4 bases and J 7 bases, with 15 bases left between them. In DNA, the CDR3 is TGTGCCAGCAGCCCTATCCGATCGGGAAATTCACCCCTCCACTTT. This gives the protein CASSPIRSGNSPLHF.

This clonotype was detected only a few times. V usage is TRBV10-1 and J usage is TRBJ1-2; no firm D call. Per the germline V gene, CDR1 is WNHNN and CDR2 is SYGVQD (reference sequence). V gave up 0 bases and J gave up 8 bases, with 10 bases separating them. This CDR3 region has 13 residues. This CDR3 is CASSESAPDGYTF. In nucleotides, the CDR3 is TGCGCCAGCAGTGAGTCCGCCCCCGACGGCTACACCTTC.

The chain is built from TRBV7-8 and TRBJ1-4; TRBD1 is a possible D gene (6 bases). The CDR3 sequence is 15 residues long. The germline V gene encodes CDR1 SGHVS and CDR2 FQNEAQ. The germline V and J ends were trimmed by 3 bases and 5 bases, with 13 bases remaining between them. The CDR3 DNA follows: TGTGCCAGCAGCTTTAAACAGGGCCGGAATGAAAAACTGTTTTTT. Its translation: CASSFKQGRNEKLFF.

The table lists this clonotype with many counts. The chain combines TRBV4-1 with TRBJ1-1; D ambiguous. Per germline, CDR1 MGHRA and CDR2 YSYEKL. CDR3 length: 15 amino acids. V was trimmed by 1 base and J by 0 bases, leaving 9 bases between them. As DNA, the CDR3 is TGCGCCAGCAGCCAAGCGCCCACCATGAACACTGAAGCTTTCTTT. Translation gives CASSQAPTMNTEAFF.